The subject of this entry is one TCR beta chain. These data originate in a study of cytomegalovirus exposure and HLA in healthy donors. The table came from immunoSEQ multiplex PCR; TCRdb's copy has only in-frame clones and leaves some out. The repertoire holds 150,000 to 200,000 clones, 75% to 90% seen once, with roughly 15% in the top ten. This CDR3 spans 15 amino acids. The trim removed 8 bases at V and 7 bases at J, leaving 13 bases unmatched. The germline V gene has CDR1 MNHEY and CDR2 SMNVEV (reference sequence). The donors were members of the validation cohort comprising 120 subjects, separate from the roughly 670-subject first cohort.

The receptor was isolated from a young man in good health and CMV-seropositive. The material sequenced was PBMCs. The J gene is TRBJ2-1, the V gene TRBV27; 8 bases fit TRBD2. Written as DNA, the CDR3 is TGTGCCAGCGGTCGTAGCGGGACCTCGGGAAATGAGCAGTTCTTC. Amino acids: CASGRSGTSGNEQFF.